Given below is one T cell receptor beta chain in context. Its antigen is currently unknown. TCRdb independently ran MiXCR on the reads; one entry per CDR3 protein. The repertoire consists of around 750,000 distinct CDR3 sequences, with about 33% occurring once and the leading ten covering around 12%. This specimen comes from a study of T cell repertoires in cytomegalovirus infection. Turning to the study itself: Public TCR beta signatures were indicative of both CMV infection and a matching HLA type. Notes on the study in general: Ex vivo responses were dominated by HLA-C-restricted CMV-specific TCR beta clonotypes. Cumulative frequency (of public TCR beta family members) identified carriers of CMV plus the relevant HLA.

The CDR3 spans 15 residues. Germline V gene data show CDR1 as SGDLS and CDR2 as YYNGEE. Trimming stripped 0 bases from V and 5 bases from J, with 14 bases between. The sample in question was cultured CD8+ T cells from PBMCs, obtained from culture after CMV antigen stimulation. V gene TRBV9 combines with J gene TRBJ2-5; tentatively, D is TRBD1 (6 bases). This TCR came from a human donor in good health (CMV status not recorded). Some clones in this sample may be carry-over from other donors' samples. CDR3 residues: CASSVAASQGETQYF. The CDR3, as DNA: TGTGCCAGCAGCGTAGCCGCCTCCCAGGGGGAGACCCAGTACTTC.